This T cell receptor beta chain came from a study of blood T cell repertoires in COVID-19. In the study overall: There were acute and convalescent COVID-19 samples, and they came from the United States, Italy and Spain. T cells, B-cell-depleted T cells, or PBMCs supplied cDNA or gDNA.

Original data processing: Reference gene primer amplification in the assay estimated nucleated cell counts. TCRdb's copy holds only in-frame clones and misses some; the assay was immunoSEQ multiplex PCR. The DNA gave D and trimming, while V, J and clone size come from that table. This table holds 70,000 or so clones, around nine tenths found once. Germline V lookup: CDR1 MNHNY, CDR2 SVGAGI (reference sequence). Trimming removed 2 bases at V and 6 bases at J, with 11 bases between. CDR3 length: 14 amino acids. This clone was detected only once. Sequenced: peripheral blood. The rearrangement links TRBV6-6 to TRBJ2-4; the D gene is possibly TRBD2 (5 bases). This TCR was recovered from a man in his sixties with acute or convalescent COVID-19. This CDR3 is CASSYREGLNIQYF. For the CDR3, the DNA is TGTGCCAGCAGTTACAGAGAGGGTCTAAACATTCAGTACTTC.